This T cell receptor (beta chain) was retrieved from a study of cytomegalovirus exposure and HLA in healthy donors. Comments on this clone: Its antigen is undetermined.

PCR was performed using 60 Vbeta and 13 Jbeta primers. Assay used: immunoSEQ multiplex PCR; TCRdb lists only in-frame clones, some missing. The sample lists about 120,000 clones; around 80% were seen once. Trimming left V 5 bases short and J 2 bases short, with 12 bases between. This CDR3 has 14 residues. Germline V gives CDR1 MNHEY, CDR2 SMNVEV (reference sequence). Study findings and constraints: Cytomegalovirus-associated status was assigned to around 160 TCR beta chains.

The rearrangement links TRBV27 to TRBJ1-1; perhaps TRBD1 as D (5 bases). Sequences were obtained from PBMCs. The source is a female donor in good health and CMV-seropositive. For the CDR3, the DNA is TGTGCCAGCAGTCCCCCGGGGGTTAACACTGAAGCTTTCTTT. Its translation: CASSPPGVNTEAFF.